This TCR beta chain stems from a study of CD8 T cells in ankylosing spondylitis. Generation of TCR beta libraries employed quantitative 5'-RACE incorporating molecular barcodes. TCRdb fed the 5' RACE reads into MiXCR, producing one record per CDR3 protein. Of some 120,000 distinct CDR3 sequences listed, approximately 14% are singletons. This CDR3 region has 14 residues. The germline V gene encodes CDR1 DFQATT and CDR2 SNEGSKA (reference sequence). V lost 3 bases to trimming and J lost 2 bases, with 14 bases between them. The sequenced material came from blood, either unsorted or a sorted T cell fraction (not recorded which). The receptor's source is a female donor with ankylosing spondylitis or in good health (not recorded which). The chain has TRBV20-1 and TRBJ2-7, with D perhaps TRBD1 (6 bases). Here the CDR3 reads CSARDSRGAYEQYF. CDR3 bases: TGCAGTGCTAGGGACAGTAGGGGTGCCTACGAGCAGTACTTC.